A selection of T cell receptor beta chains follows, all from one sample in a study of long-term antiretroviral therapy in people with HIV. Generated by immunoSEQ multiplex PCR, the TCRdb table keeps only in-frame clones and is missing some. The repertoire has more than 20,000 clones, about 84% of them found once; the top ten carry less than 20%. The specimen was unsorted PBMCs, collected 0.5 years before starting antiretroviral therapy. These receptors were obtained from a man between 35 and 55 years old with HIV. The CDR3 runs from the conserved cysteine through the conserved F or W. D genes are given only for firm matches. Size tells how often a clone was seen (once, few, many) or the class of an expanded clone, and some rows leave it out.

14,.,TRBJ2-7,.,TRBV5-4,TGTGCCAGCAGCTTGGATGGAGGGAGCTACGAGCAGTACTTC,CASSLDGGSYEQYF
18,TRBD2,TRBJ2-3,.,TRBV7-3,TGTGCCAGCAGCTTAAGGGTCCGGACTAGGGATATCACAGATACGCAGTATTTT,CASSLRVRTRDITDTQYF
15,.,TRBJ2-3,.,TRBV6-4,TGTGCCAGCAGTGACCTAGGGACCGACCAGGATACGCAGTATTTT,CASSDLGTDQDTQYF
14,.,TRBJ1-6,.,TRBV6-5,TGTGCCAGCACCGCCGGCAGGGGCCGATCACCCCTCCACTTT,CASTAGRGRSPLHF
15,TRBD1,TRBJ2-5,.,TRBV5-1,TGCGCCAGCAGCTTTTGGACAGGGGGCCGGGAGACCCAGTACTTC,CASSFWTGGRETQYF
11,.,TRBJ2-7,.,TRBV28,TGTGCCAGCAGAGGTACCTACGAGCAGTACTTC,CASRGTYEQYF
20,.,TRBJ1-4,.,TRBV12-2,TGTGCAAGTCGCTTAATTTTTGTCGGGACAGGGGATGGCGAAATAGAAAAACTGTTTTTT,CASRLIFVGTGDGEIEKLFF
14,TRBD2,TRBJ2-5,.,TRBV11-1,TGTGCCAGCAGCTGGGGGGGTCAGCAAGAGACCCAGTACTTC,CASSWGGQQETQYF
13,.,TRBJ1-1,few,TRBV7-3,TGTGCCAGCAGCGAAGGGTGGGGGGCTGAAGCTTTCTTT,CASSEGWGAEAFF
13,.,TRBJ2-3,.,TRBV11-2,TGTGCCAGCAGCTTAGGGGTTCCAGATACGCAGTATTTT,CASSLGVPDTQYF
16,TRBD1,TRBJ1-1,.,TRBV7-9,TGTGCCAGCAGCTTAATGACAGGGGCCTTGAACACTGAAGCTTTCTTT,CASSLMTGALNTEAFF
18,TRBD2,TRBJ2-5,.,TRBV7-6,TGTGCCAGCAGCTCTTACCTACTAGCGGGGGGTAGGGGGGAGACCCAGTACTTC,CASSSYLLAGGRGETQYF
17,.,TRBJ2-7,.,TRBV4-1,TGCGCCAGCAGCCAACAACATGACATACCGGTAAGCTACGAGCAGTACTTC,CASSQQHDIPVSYEQYF
17,TRBD1,TRBJ1-2,.,TRBV5-1,TGCGCCAGCAGGCTATCAGTAGGGGGCTCATATCGGGATGGCTACACCTTC,CASRLSVGGSYRDGYTF
12,TRBD1,TRBJ1-1,.,TRBV7-2,TGTGCCAGCAGCCAGGGACAGGGGATGGCTTTCTTT,CASSQGQGMAFF
16,TRBD1,TRBJ2-1,once,TRBV10-3,TGTGCCATCAGTGGAGGGGCGGGGACAGGGGGCAATGAGCAGTTCTTC,CAISGGAGTGGNEQFF
16,TRBD1,TRBJ2-4,.,TRBV29-1,TGCAGCGTTGAAGGGACAGGTGCAGGGACCAAAAACATTCAGTACTTC,CSVEGTGAGTKNIQYF